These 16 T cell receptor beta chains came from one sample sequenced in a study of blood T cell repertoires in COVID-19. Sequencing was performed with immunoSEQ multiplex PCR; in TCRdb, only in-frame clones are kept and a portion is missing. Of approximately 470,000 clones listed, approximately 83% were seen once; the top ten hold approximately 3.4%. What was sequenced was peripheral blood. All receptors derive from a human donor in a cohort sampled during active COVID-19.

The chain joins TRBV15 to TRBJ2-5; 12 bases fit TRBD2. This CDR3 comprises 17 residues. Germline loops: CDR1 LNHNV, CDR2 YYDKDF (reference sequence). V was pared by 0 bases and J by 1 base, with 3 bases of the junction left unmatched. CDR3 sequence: CATSRDMTSGSQETQYF. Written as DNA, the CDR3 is TGTGCCACCAGCAGAGATATGACTAGCGGGAGCCAAGAGACCCAGTACTTC.

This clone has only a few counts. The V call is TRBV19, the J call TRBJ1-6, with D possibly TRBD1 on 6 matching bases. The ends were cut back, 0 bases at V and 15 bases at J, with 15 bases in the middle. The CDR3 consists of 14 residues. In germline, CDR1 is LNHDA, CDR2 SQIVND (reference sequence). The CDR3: CASSIDPDRLFLHF. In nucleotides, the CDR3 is TGTGCCAGTAGTATAGATCCGGACAGACTATTCCTCCACTTT.

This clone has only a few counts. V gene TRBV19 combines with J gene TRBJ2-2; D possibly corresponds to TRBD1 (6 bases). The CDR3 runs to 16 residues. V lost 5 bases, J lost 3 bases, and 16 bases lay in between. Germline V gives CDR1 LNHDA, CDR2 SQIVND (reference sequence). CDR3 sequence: CASSLRGTPHTGELFF. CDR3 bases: TGTGCCAGTAGTCTCCGAGGGACACCGCACACCGGGGAGCTGTTTTTT.

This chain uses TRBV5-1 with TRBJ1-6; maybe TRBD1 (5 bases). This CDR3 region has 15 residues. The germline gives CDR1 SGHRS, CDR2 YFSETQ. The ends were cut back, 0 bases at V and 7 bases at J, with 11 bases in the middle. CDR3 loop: CASSLEQGTNSPLHF. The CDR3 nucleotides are TGCGCCAGCAGCTTGGAGCAGGGTACGAATTCACCCCTCCACTTT.

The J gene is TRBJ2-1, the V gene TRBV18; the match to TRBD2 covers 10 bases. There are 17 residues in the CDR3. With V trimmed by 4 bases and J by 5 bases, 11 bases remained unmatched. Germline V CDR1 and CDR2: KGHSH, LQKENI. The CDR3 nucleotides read TGTGCCAGCTCACTGAGCGCCAGCGGGAGGGCCGACAATGAGCAGTTCTTC. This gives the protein CASSLSASGRADNEQFF.

The CDR3 loop reads CASSRRGAGDNEQFF. CDR3 bases: TGTGCCAGCAGCCGGCGGGGGGCGGGAGACAATGAGCAGTTCTTC. The chain couples TRBV25-1 to TRBJ2-1, with 8 bases aligning to TRBD2. J was trimmed by 5 bases and V by 6 bases; bases with no gene match: 9. Per the germline V gene, CDR1 is MGHDK and CDR2 is SYGVNS. The CDR3 runs 15 residues.

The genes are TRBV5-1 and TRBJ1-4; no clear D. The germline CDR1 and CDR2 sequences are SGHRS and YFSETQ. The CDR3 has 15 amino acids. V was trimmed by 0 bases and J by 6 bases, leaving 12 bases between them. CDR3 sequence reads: CASSLVPGLDEKLFF. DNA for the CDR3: TGCGCCAGCAGCTTGGTTCCAGGACTTGATGAAAAACTGTTTTTT.

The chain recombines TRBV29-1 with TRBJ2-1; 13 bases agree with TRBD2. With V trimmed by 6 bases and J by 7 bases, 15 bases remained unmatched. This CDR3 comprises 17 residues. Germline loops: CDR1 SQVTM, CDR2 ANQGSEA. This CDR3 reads CSVPGTSGEGLRNEQFF. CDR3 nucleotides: TGCAGCGTCCCCGGGACTAGCGGGGAAGGGTTGAGGAATGAGCAGTTCTTC.

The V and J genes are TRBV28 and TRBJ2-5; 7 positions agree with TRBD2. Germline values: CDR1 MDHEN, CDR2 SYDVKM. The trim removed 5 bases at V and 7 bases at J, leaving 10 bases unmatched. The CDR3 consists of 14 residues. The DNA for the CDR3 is TGTGCCAGCAGTCGACCCGAGGTAGCGGGGACCCAGTACTTC. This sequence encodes CASSRPEVAGTQYF.

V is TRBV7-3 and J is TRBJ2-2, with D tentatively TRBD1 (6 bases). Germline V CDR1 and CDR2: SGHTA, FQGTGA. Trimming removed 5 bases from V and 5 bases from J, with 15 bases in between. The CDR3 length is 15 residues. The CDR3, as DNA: TGTGCCAGCAGCCTTGACAGGAGAGGTACCGGGGAGCTGTTTTTT. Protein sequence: CASSLDRRGTGELFF.

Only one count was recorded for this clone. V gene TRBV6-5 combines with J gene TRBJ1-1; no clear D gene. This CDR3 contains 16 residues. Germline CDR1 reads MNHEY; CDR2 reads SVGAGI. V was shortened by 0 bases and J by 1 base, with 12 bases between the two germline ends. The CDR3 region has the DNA TGTGCCAGCAGTTACTCGACTGGAGCTGGGAACACTGAAGCTTTCTTT. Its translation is CASSYSTGAGNTEAFF.

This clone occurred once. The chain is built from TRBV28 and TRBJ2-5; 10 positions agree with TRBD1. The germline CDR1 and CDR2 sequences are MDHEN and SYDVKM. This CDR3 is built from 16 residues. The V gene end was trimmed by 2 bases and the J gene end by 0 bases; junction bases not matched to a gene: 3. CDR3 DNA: TGTGCCAGCAGTTTAGTGGGACAGGGGTACCAAGAGACCCAGTACTTC. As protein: CASSLVGQGYQETQYF.

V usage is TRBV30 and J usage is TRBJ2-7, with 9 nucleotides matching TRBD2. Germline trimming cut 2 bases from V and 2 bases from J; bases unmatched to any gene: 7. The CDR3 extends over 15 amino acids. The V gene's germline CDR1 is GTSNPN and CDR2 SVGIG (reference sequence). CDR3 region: CAWSLRLAETYEQYF. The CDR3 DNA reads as TGTGCCTGGAGTCTTAGACTAGCGGAGACCTACGAGCAGTACTTC.

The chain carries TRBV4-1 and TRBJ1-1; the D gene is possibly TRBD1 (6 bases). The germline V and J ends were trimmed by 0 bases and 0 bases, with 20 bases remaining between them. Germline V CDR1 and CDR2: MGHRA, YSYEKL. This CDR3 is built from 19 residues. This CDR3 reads CASSQDGGGRAYLNTEAFF. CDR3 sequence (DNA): TGCGCCAGCAGCCAAGATGGGGGGGGCCGGGCCTACTTGAACACTGAAGCTTTCTTT.

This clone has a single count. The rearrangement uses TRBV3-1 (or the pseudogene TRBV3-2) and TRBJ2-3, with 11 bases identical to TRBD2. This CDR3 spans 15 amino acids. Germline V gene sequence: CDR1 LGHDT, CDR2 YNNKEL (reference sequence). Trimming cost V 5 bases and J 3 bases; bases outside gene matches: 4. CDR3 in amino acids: CASSALAGATDTQYF. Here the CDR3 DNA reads TGTGCCAGCAGCGCACTAGCGGGAGCTACAGATACGCAGTATTTT.

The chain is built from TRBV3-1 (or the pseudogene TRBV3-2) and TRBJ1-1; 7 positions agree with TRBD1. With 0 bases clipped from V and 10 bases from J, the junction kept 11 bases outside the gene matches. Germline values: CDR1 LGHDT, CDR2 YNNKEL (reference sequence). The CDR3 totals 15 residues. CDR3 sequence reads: CASSQETGDPYRAFF. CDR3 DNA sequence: TGTGCCAGCAGCCAAGAAACAGGGGATCCCTATAGAGCTTTCTTT.